This T cell receptor beta chain was retrieved from a study of identical twins. Study-wide points: Zero-insertion results could be subject to partial confounding by invariant MAIT and iNKT cells. Fewer insertions marked abundant cord blood beta clonotypes; young adult naive trended weakly, memory not at all.

This clonotype came up many times. What it binds is unknown. In germline, CDR1 is SEHNR, CDR2 FQNEAQ (reference sequence). Trimming shortened V by 5 bases and J by 0 bases, and 17 bases separated the two germline ends. This CDR3 comprises 16 residues. TCRdb independently ran MiXCR on the 5' RACE reads; one entry per CDR3 protein. The sample gives approximately 210,000 distinct CDR3 sequences, less than 20% of which show up once; around two fifths is in the top ten. These sequences were also reported in another study, on T cells expressing NK-cell markers. That source notes: Seven sequenced donors out of eight were HCMV-seropositive, one seronegative.

This clonotype was sampled from a woman aged 18-29 years in good health. The source material was CD8+ T cells sorted from blood. J is TRBJ2-7 and V is TRBV7-9; possibly TRBD2 for D (5 bases). The CDR3 DNA reads as TGTGCCAGCAGCCCATACGATATAGCGTTCTCCTACGAGCAGTACTTC. It translates to CASSPYDIAFSYEQYF.